Detailed here is one T cell receptor (beta chain). Its antigen is unidentified. The record originates from a study of blood T cells in healthy people across ages. About the research overall: Capture by template switching was about one barcoded beta molecule per two T cells.

The CDR3 extends over 12 amino acids. With 5 bases removed from V and 2 bases from J, the gap between germline ends came to 10 bases. Germline CDR1 DFQATT, CDR2 SNEGSKA (reference sequence). Study-wide findings and caveats: Diversity of TCR beta per million T cells declined in a roughly linear way with age. Donor CMV status, an unknown factor, possibly confounded changes in expanded clonotypes. Correlation between TCR beta diversity and naive T cell percentage was strong.

PCR was performed a second time for roughly 7 to 12 cycles using a sample-barcoded 5' primer and a J-beta primer mix. TCRdb reprocessed the 5' RACE reads with MiXCR, giving one entry per CDR3 protein. The table has 1.4 million or so distinct CDR3 sequences, under 55% seen once; the top ten hold approximately 4.1%. This sequence was found in a young woman in good health. The chain is built from TRBV20-1 and TRBJ2-7; D might be TRBD1 (6 bases). Specimen: blood. CDR3 coding DNA: TGCAGTGCTGTCGGACAGACCTACGAGCAGTACTTC. As protein: CSAVGQTYEQYF.